The entry below gives a single T cell receptor (beta chain) sequence along with its context. The antigen this receptor binds is unknown. Being one base from a much bigger clone, this may be a read error. CDR1 is given as SGHRS and CDR2 as YFSETQ, both from the germline V gene. Including cysteine and phenylalanine, the CDR3 has 14 amino acids. Only the CDR3 part of the read is kept: 42 bases, read in frame from the first base. The junction shows trimming of 5 bases on V and 2 bases on J, plus 13 bases between the germline ends. These data come from a study of neurological immune-mediated disorders (dated by TCRdb to the late 2010s). About the investigation overall: Among the approximately 35 multiple sclerosis patients, relapsing-remitting MS accounted for around 30 and secondary progressive MS accounted for 3. The 85 to 110 TCR-beta libraries included longitudinal samples, technical triplicates and paired sorted CD4+ and CD8+ T-cell subsets alongside PBMC samples. The cohort included some 68 subjects: approximately 15 with HAM/TSP, approximately 35 with multiple sclerosis, and 20 healthy controls. Each longitudinal HAM/TSP and healthy donor was sampled at 3 time-points spaced at roughly 3-40 month intervals. Peripheral blood TCR-beta repertoires from HTLV-I-associated myelopathy (HAM/TSP) patients, multiple sclerosis patients and healthy controls were compared by UMI-based sequencing. The paper as a whole reports these results and caveats: TCR clonal expansion was highest in HAM/TSP patients and lowest in MS patients, with MS patients falling below even healthy controls. In a phylogenetic analysis, the repertoires of 18 out of 34 MS patients fell into a single cluster of related CDR3 sequences, pointing to a possible signature at the repertoire level. No identical CDR3 amino acid sequences were found to be shared among expanded clones across subjects, suggesting that TCR-beta repertoires were private in all groups. No clinical or MRI features were associated with the MS cluster, and the authors said that larger cohorts are needed.

To synthesize cDNA, template-switch 5'RACE was performed with a primer carrying a 10-nucleotide random unique molecular identifier so that each TCR transcript was tagged. Over 160 million TCR-beta sequences, covering 15-18 subjects, were produced in each sequencing run. Total RNA was extracted with the RNeasy kit. TCR-beta VDJ regions were amplified with primers for the TCR constant region and the 5'RACE anchor, using the KAPA Real-time Library Amplification kit. Sample indexes and Illumina adaptors were added in a first PCR, after which library yield was increased in a second PCR. After purification with Ampure beads, the TCR product of roughly 650 bp was size-selected on a 2% E-gel SizeSelection system. Before pooling, library quality was checked on a Bioanalyzer, concentration was measured with Qubit, and libraries were quantified with the Kapa Library Quantification kit. An Illumina HiSeq 2500 was used to sequence the libraries paired-end at 2 x 150 bp. To increase sequence diversity, roughly 23-30% phiX was spiked into each library pool. The original pipeline was this. Quality-filtered reads were processed with the UMI-based MiGEC pipeline, and over 75% of raw TCR sequences were removed by the MiGEC pipeline during error correction. VDJ genes were aligned to IMGT germline references, and each clonotype was defined by a unique CDR3 amino acid sequence together with V-J genes. VDJtools evaluated clonal expansion, Shannon diversity and CDR3 relatedness (CalcPairwiseDistances, ClusterSamples); CLCbio workbench built phylogenetic trees. Clones with at least 8 unique UMIs were defined as expanded, with this threshold being based on coefficient-of-variation modelling across technical triplicates. In-frame beta chains were kept once TCRdb had trimmed the public reads at Q25 with fastp and called clones with MiXCR. Each entry is one CDR3 protein sequence, shown with its most common DNA and genes. TCRdb, rather than the study authors, made the V and J calls. This sample holds tens of thousands of distinct CDR3 sequences; nearly 6% were observed only once. The ten largest clones represent over 6.5% of the sample.

What this sample's time point label stands for: longitudinal time-point 2. Unsorted PBMC libraries were generated from 2 million PBMCs stored in RNAlater at -80 °C until RNA extraction. Multiple sclerosis patients were enrolled in a US clinical protocol evaluating disease progression by magnetic resonance imaging. PBMCs were separated from peripheral blood using Ficoll-Hypaque density gradient centrifugation and then cryopreserved in liquid nitrogen. The chain links TRBV5-1 with TRBJ2-5, with TRBD1 as a weak D call on 6 bases. The source is an older woman with multiple sclerosis. The sample comprised PBMCs. Read as DNA, the sequence is TGCGCCAGCAGAACGGGACACAGACAAGAGACCCAGTACTTC. Translation gives CASRTGHRQETQYF.